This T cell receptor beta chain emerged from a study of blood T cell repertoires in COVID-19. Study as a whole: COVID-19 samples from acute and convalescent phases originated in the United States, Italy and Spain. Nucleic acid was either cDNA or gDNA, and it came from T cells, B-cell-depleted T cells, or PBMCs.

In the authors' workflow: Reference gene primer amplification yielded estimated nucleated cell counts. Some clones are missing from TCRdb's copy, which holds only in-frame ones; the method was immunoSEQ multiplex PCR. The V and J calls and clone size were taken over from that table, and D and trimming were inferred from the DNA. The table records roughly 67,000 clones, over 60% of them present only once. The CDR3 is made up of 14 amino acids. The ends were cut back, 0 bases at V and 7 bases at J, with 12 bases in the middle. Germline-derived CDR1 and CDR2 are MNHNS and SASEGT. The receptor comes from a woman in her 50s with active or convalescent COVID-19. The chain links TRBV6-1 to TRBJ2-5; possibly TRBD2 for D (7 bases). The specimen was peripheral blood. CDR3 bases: TGTGCCAGCAGTGAAGCGCGGGGGCGCGGGACCCAGTACTTC. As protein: CASSEARGRGTQYF.